Following are 5 T cell receptor beta chains from one sample sequenced in a study of PD-L1 blockade in urothelial cancer (dated by TCRdb to the late 2010s). According to the study, the label for this sample's time point signals: peripheral blood 6 weeks after treatment start. Libraries were made using the immunoSEQ multiplex PCR assay. This is the immuneACCESS table as TCRdb keeps it, with only in-frame sequences that have V and J called. A part of the clones is gone; compared with another copy, unresolved V genes explain less than half, and the rest is unexplained. This sample holds just under 45,000 clones; roughly four fifths were observed only once. The top ten clones comprise around 15% of the sample. The input for sequencing was PBMCs, taken around atezolizumab (anti-PD-L1) treatment. The receptors derive from a man aged 60 to 75 with urothelial cancer.

The chain uses TRBV27 and TRBJ1-1; no firm D call. With 5 bases removed from V and 5 bases from J, the gap between germline ends came to 15 bases. Germline V gene data show CDR1 as MNHEY and CDR2 as SMNVEV (reference sequence). This CDR3 comprises 14 residues. CDR3 DNA: TGTGCCAGCAGTATCATGACCAAGACAACTGAAGCTTTCTTT. It encodes CASSIMTKTTEAFF.

This clone was seen a single time. The gene calls are TRBV5-1 and TRBJ1-4; TRBD1 agrees at 12 bases. Germline CDR1 SGHRS, CDR2 YFSETQ. V lost 3 bases to trimming and J lost 6 bases; unmatched junction nucleotides: 3. The CDR3 runs 15 residues. The CDR3 region is CASSWGQGADEKLFF. The CDR3 region has the DNA TGCGCCAGCAGCTGGGGACAGGGGGCAGATGAAAAACTGTTTTTT.

This chain connects TRBV19 to TRBJ1-1; 8 bases line up with TRBD1. Trimming cost V 1 base and J 0 bases; bases outside gene matches: 1. The germline gives CDR1 LNHDA, CDR2 SQIVND (reference sequence). The CDR3 is 15 residues long. DNA for the CDR3: TGTGCCAGTAGTATAGGGGGACAGGTGAACACTGAAGCTTTCTTT. This codes for CASSIGGQVNTEAFF.

The chain combines TRBV9 with TRBJ2-3, with D perhaps matching TRBD1 (5 bases). Per germline, CDR1 SGDLS and CDR2 YYNGEE. Trimming pared 4 bases from V and 2 bases from J, leaving 17 bases between. The CDR3 extends over 16 amino acids. CDR3 nucleotide sequence: TGTGCCAGCAGCAAACAGGCAGGGTTCGACACAGATACGCAGTATTTT. Translated: CASSKQAGFDTDTQYF. The variable domain in full, completed from reference TRBV9 and TRBJ2-3, reads DSGVTQTPKHLITATGQRVTLRCSPRSGDLSVYWYQQSLDQGLQFLIQYYNGEERAKGNILERFSAQQFPDLHSELNLSSLELGDSALYFCASSKQAGFDTDTQYFGPGTRLTVL.

The rearrangement uses TRBV6-4 and TRBJ2-2; 8 bases are shared with TRBD1. Per germline, CDR1 MRHNA and CDR2 SNTAGT. CDR3 size: 13 residues. J lost 3 bases, V lost 9 bases, and 3 bases had no gene match. In DNA form, the CDR3 reads TGTGCCAGGCCGGGACAGGACACCGGGGAGCTGTTTTTT. Encoded protein: CARPGQDTGELFF.